This passage covers 2 T cell receptor beta chains from one sample sequenced in a study of blood T cell repertoires in COVID-19. Clones were sequenced by immunoSEQ multiplex PCR, and TCRdb holds only the in-frame ones, with some missing. The data show approximately 500,000 clones, 89% seen once. Sequencing was done on a sample of peripheral blood. These receptors came from a man aged 18 to 29 with COVID-19, enrolled during active disease.

This clone was detected only once. The rearrangement joins TRBV4-1 to TRBJ1-3; D call uncertain. CDR1 and CDR2 (germline): MGHRA, YSYEKL. V was clipped by 1 base and J by 0 bases, with 10 bases between them. This CDR3 contains 16 residues. This CDR3 is CASSQGQAVSGNTIYF. The CDR3, as DNA: TGCGCCAGCAGCCAAGGTCAGGCTGTCTCTGGAAACACCATATATTTT.

This chain uses TRBV7-2 with TRBJ2-1, with D unclear. V was pared by 3 bases and J by 3 bases, with 9 bases between. The length of the CDR3 is 14 residues. From germline, CDR1 is SGHTA and CDR2 FQGNSA. CDR3: CASSFNTNYNEQFF. CDR3 nucleotide sequence: TGTGCCAGCAGCTTCAATACTAACTACAATGAGCAGTTCTTC.